The clone carrying this T cell receptor (beta chain) appeared a single time. What it recognizes is unknown. Germline CDR1 MGHRA, CDR2 YSYEKL. V lost 4 bases, J lost 5 bases, and 2 bases stayed unmatched. The CDR3 is 14 amino acids. Clones were read by immunoSEQ multiplex PCR, and TCRdb kept only the in-frame ones, dropping some. The table includes about 330,000 clones, roughly 87% detected once. This entry is derived from a study of cytomegalovirus exposure and HLA in healthy donors. Study-level points and caveats: The study put under 200 TCR beta chains on its list as cytomegalovirus-associated. The classifier, whose performance was assessed in both the original and validation cohorts, reportedly diagnosed cytomegalovirus status with high specificity and sensitivity. The tendency of first-cohort TCR clusters to co-occur in the 90 to 150 validation repertoires emerged from a later analysis. Most observed TCR sequences were rare, whereas some public TCRs were detected in many donors.

This receptor was taken from a woman in her thirties in good health and CMV-seropositive. The material sequenced was PBMCs. This chain joins TRBV4-1 and TRBJ2-5; TRBD2 agrees at 12 bases. CDR3 loop: CASSRGLAGETQYF. The CDR3 DNA reads as TGCGCCAGCAGCCGAGGACTAGCGGGGGAGACCCAGTACTTC.